This TCR beta chain was sequenced during a study of T-cell reconstitution after alpha-beta-depleted transplantation in children. The CDR3 is made up of 15 amino acids. Trimming left V 7 bases short and J 6 bases short, with 20 bases between. About this clonotype itself: As yet, its antigen is unknown.

General study points: Reportedly, alpha-beta T cells present about two months post-transplant originated from several hundred expanded clones of graft origin. Surviving recipient T cells and thymic progenitors underlay high day-60 TCRbeta diversity in some patients. Newly produced T cells mostly accounted for T-cell counts and diversity one year post-transplant.

Unique molecular identifiers were used in preparing the TCRbeta library. TCRdb passed the PCR reads through MiXCR, listing each CDR3 protein once. This sample has 450,000 to 550,000 distinct CDR3 sequences, with 11% found just once. The sequencing here drew on PBMCs, mostly from graft donor cells, taken 180 days after TCRalphabeta/CD19-depleted stem cell transplant. The TCR sequence derives from a female patient aged 2 to 10 who had a stem cell transplant for aplastic anemia, so the T cells may come from the graft donor. The rearrangement links TRBV12-3 or TRBV12-4 to TRBJ2-3; D unclear. CDR3 sequence reads: CASTPGLGDADTQYF. In DNA, the CDR3 is TGTGCCAGCACCCCCGGCCTAGGTGACGCGGATACGCAGTATTTT.